A selection of T cell receptor beta chains follows, all from one sample in a study of monozygotic twins with inflammatory bowel disease. TCRdb reprocessed the 5' RACE reads and reports one entry per CDR3 protein, with no DNA. Its listing shows 93,000 or so distinct CDR3 sequences. Sequenced material: blood. Receptors originate from a human donor with ulcerative colitis or Crohn's disease, or a healthy co-twin of an affected twin (not recorded which). The CDR3 runs from the conserved cysteine through the conserved F or W.

j_gene: TRBJ1-5; v_gene: TRBV27; CDR3aa: CASSHTGQGVKPQHF
j_gene: TRBJ2-3; v_gene: TRBV7-3; CDR3aa: CASSFGSGGTDTQYF
j_gene: TRBJ2-3; v_gene: TRBV12-3/TRBV12-4; CDR3aa: CASSRTGVGDTQYF
j_gene: TRBJ2-5; v_gene: TRBV6-5; CDR3aa: CASSYARTSETQYF
j_gene: TRBJ1-2; v_gene: TRBV12-3/TRBV12-4; CDR3aa: CASSPGTGANYGYTF
j_gene: TRBJ2-1; v_gene: TRBV12-3/TRBV12-4; CDR3aa: CASRSYNEQFF
j_gene: TRBJ2-2; v_gene: TRBV28; CDR3aa: CASSLRGLGELFF
j_gene: TRBJ2-2; v_gene: TRBV2; CDR3aa: CASSERGRFTGELFF
j_gene: TRBJ2-7; v_gene: TRBV4-2; CDR3aa: CASSQDSWMGMSYEQYF
j_gene: TRBJ2-1; v_gene: TRBV5-1; CDR3aa: CASSGGLVSYNEQFF
j_gene: TRBJ1-6; v_gene: TRBV7-9; CDR3aa: CASSEGGQHNSPLHF
j_gene: TRBJ2-1; v_gene: TRBV20-1; CDR3aa: CSASDVAVEQFF
j_gene: TRBJ2-5; v_gene: TRBV7-2; CDR3aa: CASSLGGGAMETQYF
j_gene: TRBJ2-1; v_gene: TRBV7-8; CDR3aa: CASSGGHNEQFF
j_gene: TRBJ2-3; v_gene: TRBV4-2; CDR3aa: CASSQDYGRGTDTQYF
j_gene: TRBJ2-5; v_gene: TRBV14; CDR3aa: CASSHIGITGETQYF
j_gene: TRBJ1-1; v_gene: TRBV6-1; CDR3aa: CASTPADRRPRNTEAFF
j_gene: TRBJ2-2; v_gene: TRBV11-2; CDR3aa: CASSITGADTGELFF
j_gene: TRBJ2-7; v_gene: TRBV24-1; CDR3aa: CATSDPSAGIDEQYF
j_gene: TRBJ1-1; v_gene: TRBV5-1; CDR3aa: CASSVQGAVDTEAFF
j_gene: TRBJ1-1; v_gene: TRBV6-2/TRBV6-3; CDR3aa: CASSLATTEAFF
j_gene: TRBJ1-2; v_gene: TRBV7-8; CDR3aa: CASSDNRARRGYTF
j_gene: TRBJ1-2; v_gene: TRBV6-1; CDR3aa: CASSDRTVYGYTF
j_gene: TRBJ2-6; v_gene: TRBV7-2; CDR3aa: CASRLSGANVLTF
j_gene: TRBJ2-4; v_gene: TRBV5-8; CDR3aa: CASSRTGRDKNIQYF
j_gene: TRBJ1-3; v_gene: TRBV20-1; CDR3aa: CSARGVVGNTIYF
j_gene: TRBJ2-4; v_gene: TRBV3-1; CDR3aa: CASSQGRAAKNIQYF
j_gene: TRBJ2-7; v_gene: TRBV28; CDR3aa: CASSSSSTGRTYEQYF
j_gene: TRBJ2-6; v_gene: TRBV12-3/TRBV12-4; CDR3aa: CASTNPQPGANVLTF
j_gene: TRBJ1-2; v_gene: TRBV24-1; CDR3aa: CATSDQTENYGYTF
j_gene: TRBJ2-1; v_gene: TRBV12-3/TRBV12-4; CDR3aa: CASSLVPWNEQFF
j_gene: TRBJ1-2; v_gene: TRBV29-1; CDR3aa: CSVQGHPSPDYGYTF
j_gene: TRBJ1-1; v_gene: TRBV10-3; CDR3aa: CANGGEDTEAFF
j_gene: TRBJ2-1; v_gene: TRBV12-3/TRBV12-4; CDR3aa: CASSTWTSGAGYNEQFF
j_gene: TRBJ1-5; v_gene: TRBV27; CDR3aa: CASTQGRDQPQHF
j_gene: TRBJ2-2; v_gene: TRBV9; CDR3aa: CASSVAGQITGELFF
j_gene: TRBJ2-1; v_gene: TRBV20-1; CDR3aa: CSAPPGGAYNEQFF
j_gene: TRBJ2-2; v_gene: TRBV28; CDR3aa: CASRFQSTGELFF
j_gene: TRBJ2-7; v_gene: TRBV20-1; CDR3aa: CSAGQYYEQYF
j_gene: TRBJ2-5; v_gene: TRBV12-3/TRBV12-4; CDR3aa: CASSLARSRTVEETQYF
j_gene: TRBJ1-5; v_gene: TRBV7-2; CDR3aa: CASSFSNQPQHF
j_gene: TRBJ2-7; v_gene: TRBV18; CDR3aa: CASSVTALLNEQYF
j_gene: TRBJ2-1; v_gene: TRBV20-1; CDR3aa: CSAWTSGTFYNEQFF
j_gene: TRBJ1-2; v_gene: TRBV18; CDR3aa: CASSPGETGWRTNYGYTF
j_gene: TRBJ2-6; v_gene: TRBV24-1; CDR3aa: CATSDLRSNGANVLTF
j_gene: TRBJ2-3; v_gene: TRBV5-1; CDR3aa: CASSGLAGTDTQYF
j_gene: TRBJ2-5; v_gene: TRBV5-1; CDR3aa: CASSYDSIKETQYF